The source of this T cell receptor beta chain is a study of cytomegalovirus exposure and HLA in healthy donors. The PCR made use of 60 Vbeta and 13 Jbeta primers. The assay was immunoSEQ multiplex PCR, and TCRdb's table has in-frame clones only and misses some. Found here are 55,000 to 65,000 clones, 65% to 90% of them singletons; the top ten hold around a tenth. Per the germline V gene, CDR1 is SGHRS and CDR2 is YFSETQ. The CDR3 runs to 14 residues. V lost 0 bases and J lost 6, with 11 bases in between. Sample: PBMCs. This rearrangement joins TRBV5-1 to TRBJ2-3; D remains unclear. The TCR originated in a female donor in good health and CMV-seronegative. The CDR3 spells CASSLDSLTDTQYF. The DNA of the CDR3 is TGCGCCAGCAGCTTGGACAGCCTCACGGATACGCAGTATTTT. The full variable domain, rest sourced from reference TRBV5-1 and TRBJ2-3, is KAGVTQTPRYLIKTRGQQVTLSCSPISGHRSVSWYQQTPGQGLQFLFEYFSETQRNKGNFPGRFSGRQFSNSRSEMNVSTLELGDSALYLCASSLDSLTDTQYFGPGTRLTVL.